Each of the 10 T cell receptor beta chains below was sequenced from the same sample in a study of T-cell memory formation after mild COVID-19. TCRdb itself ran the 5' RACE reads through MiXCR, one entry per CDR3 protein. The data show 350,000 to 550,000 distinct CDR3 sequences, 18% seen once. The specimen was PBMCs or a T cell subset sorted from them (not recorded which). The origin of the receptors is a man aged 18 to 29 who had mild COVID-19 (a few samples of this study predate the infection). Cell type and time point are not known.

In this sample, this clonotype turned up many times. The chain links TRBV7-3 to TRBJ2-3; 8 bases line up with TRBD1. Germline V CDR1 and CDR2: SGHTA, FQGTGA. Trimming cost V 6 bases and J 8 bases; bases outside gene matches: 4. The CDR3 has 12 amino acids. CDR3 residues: CASSFTGGTQYF. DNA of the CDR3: TGTGCCAGCAGTTTCACAGGGGGTACGCAGTATTTT. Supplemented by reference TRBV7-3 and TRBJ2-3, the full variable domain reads GAGVSQTPSNKVTEKGKYVELRCDPISGHTALYWYRQSLGQGPEFLIYFQGTGAADDSGLPNDRFFAVRPEGSVSTLKIQRTERGDSAVYLCASSFTGGTQYFGPGTRLTVL.

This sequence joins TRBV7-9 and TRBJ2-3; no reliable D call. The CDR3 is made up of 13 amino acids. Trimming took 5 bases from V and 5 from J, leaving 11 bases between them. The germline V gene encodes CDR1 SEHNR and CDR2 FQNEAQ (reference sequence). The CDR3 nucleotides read TGTGCCAGCAGCCCTCCGGCCGAAGATACGCAGTATTTT. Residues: CASSPPAEDTQYF.

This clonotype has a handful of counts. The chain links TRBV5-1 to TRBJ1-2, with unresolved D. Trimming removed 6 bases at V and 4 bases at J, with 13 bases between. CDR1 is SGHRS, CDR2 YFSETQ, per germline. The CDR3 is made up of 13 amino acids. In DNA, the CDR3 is TGCGCCAGCAACCCATCCGGCTTCTATGGCTACACCTTC. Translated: CASNPSGFYGYTF.

CDR3 sequence reads: CASSPGTSSYEQYV. The CDR3 nucleotides read TGTGCCAGCAGCCCCGGGACTAGCTCCTACGAGCAGTACGTC. The chain uses TRBV7-2 and TRBJ2-7; 8 positions match TRBD2. Germline-derived CDR1 and CDR2 are SGHTA and FQGNSA. The CDR3 sequence is 14 residues long. V shed 5 bases, J shed 0 bases, and the junction held 3 bases outside the gene matches.

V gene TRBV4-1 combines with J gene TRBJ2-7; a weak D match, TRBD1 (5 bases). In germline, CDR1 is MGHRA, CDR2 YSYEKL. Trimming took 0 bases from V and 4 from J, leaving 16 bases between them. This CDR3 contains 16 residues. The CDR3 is CASSQDQGAGKYEQYF. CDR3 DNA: TGCGCCAGCAGCCAAGATCAAGGGGCAGGGAAATACGAGCAGTACTTC.

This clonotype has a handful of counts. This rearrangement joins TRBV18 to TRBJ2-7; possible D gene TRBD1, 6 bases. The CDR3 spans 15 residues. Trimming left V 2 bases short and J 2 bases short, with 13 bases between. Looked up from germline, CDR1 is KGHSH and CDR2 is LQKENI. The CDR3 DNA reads TGTGCCAGCTCACCAGGGGGCGCAGGAGCCTACGAGCAGTACTTC. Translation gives CASSPGGAGAYEQYF.

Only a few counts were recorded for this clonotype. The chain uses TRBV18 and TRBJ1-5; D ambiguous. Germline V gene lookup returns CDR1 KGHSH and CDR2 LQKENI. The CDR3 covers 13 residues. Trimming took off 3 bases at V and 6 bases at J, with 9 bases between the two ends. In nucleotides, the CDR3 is TGTGCCAGCTCACCCGGGAGACGTCAGCCCCAGCATTTT. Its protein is CASSPGRRQPQHF.

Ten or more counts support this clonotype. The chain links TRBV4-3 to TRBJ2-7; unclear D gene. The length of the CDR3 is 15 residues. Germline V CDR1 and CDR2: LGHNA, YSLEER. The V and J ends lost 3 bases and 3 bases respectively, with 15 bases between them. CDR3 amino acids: CASSQASTSYYEQYF. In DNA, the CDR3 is TGCGCCAGCAGCCAGGCCAGCACCTCCTACTACGAGCAGTACTTC.

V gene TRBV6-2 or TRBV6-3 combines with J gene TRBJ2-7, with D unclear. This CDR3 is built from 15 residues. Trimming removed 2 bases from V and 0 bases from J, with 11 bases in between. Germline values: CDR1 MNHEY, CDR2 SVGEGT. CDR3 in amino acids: CASSYPMGSSYEQYF. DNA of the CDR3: TGTGCCAGCAGTTACCCTATGGGAAGCTCCTACGAGCAGTACTTC.

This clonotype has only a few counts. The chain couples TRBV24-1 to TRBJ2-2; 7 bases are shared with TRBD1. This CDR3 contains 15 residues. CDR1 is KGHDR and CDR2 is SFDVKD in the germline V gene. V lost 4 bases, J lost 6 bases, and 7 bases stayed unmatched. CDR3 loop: CATSDTGARAGELFF. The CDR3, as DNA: TGTGCCACCAGTGACACAGGGGCTCGGGCCGGGGAGCTGTTTTTT.